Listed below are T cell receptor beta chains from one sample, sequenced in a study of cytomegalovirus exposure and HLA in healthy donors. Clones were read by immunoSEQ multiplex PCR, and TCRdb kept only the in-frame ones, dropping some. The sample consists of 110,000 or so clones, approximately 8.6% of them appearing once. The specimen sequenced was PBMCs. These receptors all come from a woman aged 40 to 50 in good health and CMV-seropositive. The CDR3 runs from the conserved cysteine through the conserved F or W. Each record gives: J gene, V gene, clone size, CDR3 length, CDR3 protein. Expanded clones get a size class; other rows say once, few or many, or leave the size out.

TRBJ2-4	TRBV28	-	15	CATSRDRVSKNIQYF
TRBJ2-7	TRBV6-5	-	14	CASSYSRLALEQYF
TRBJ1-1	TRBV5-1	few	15	CASSRIRDRRAEAFF
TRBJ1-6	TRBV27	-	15	CASSLAGTGRSSLHF
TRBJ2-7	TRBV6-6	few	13	CASTSVRDREQYF
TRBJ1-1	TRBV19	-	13	CASTFDWNTEAFF
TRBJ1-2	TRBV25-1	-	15	CASSETRGTNYGYTF
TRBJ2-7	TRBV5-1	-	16	CASSFGSGTGTYEQYF
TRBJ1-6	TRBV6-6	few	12	CAGGQGNSPLHF
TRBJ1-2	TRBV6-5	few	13	CASSGGSNYGYTF
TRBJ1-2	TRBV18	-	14	CASSPVRGNYGYTF
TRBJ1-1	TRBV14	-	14	CASSPGTGYTEAFF
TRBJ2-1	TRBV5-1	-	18	CASSFGLAGDGSYNEQFF
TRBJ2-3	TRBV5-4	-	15	CASSFGGVSTDTQYF
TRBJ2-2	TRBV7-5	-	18	CVRSLGTSGGAGTGELFF
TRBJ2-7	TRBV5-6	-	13	CASSLGSSYEQYF
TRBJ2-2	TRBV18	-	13	CASSPQVNGELFF
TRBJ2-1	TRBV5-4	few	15	CASSLGGLAGVEQFF
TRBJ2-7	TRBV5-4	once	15	CASSPGGGSSYEQYF
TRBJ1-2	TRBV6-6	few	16	CASSYVAPSLGYGYTF
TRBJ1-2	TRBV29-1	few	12	CSVHRGGYGYTF
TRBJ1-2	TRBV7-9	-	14	CASSADRAGYGYTF
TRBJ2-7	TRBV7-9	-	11	CASSPGGEQYF
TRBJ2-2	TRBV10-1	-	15	CASSEFSGGGGELFF
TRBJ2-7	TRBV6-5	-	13	CASSPGVGYEQYF
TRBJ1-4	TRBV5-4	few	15	CASSLGGIQGEKLFF
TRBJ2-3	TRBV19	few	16	CASSPGTSGGTDTQYF
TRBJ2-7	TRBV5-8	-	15	CASSLGHRGSYEQYF
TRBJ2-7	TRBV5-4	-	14	CASRDLASPYEQYF
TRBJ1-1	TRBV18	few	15	CASSPQGLGLLVPFF
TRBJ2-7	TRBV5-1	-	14	CASSLGAGAYEQYF
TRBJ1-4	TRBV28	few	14	CASSRGGVAEKLFF
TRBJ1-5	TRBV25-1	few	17	CASSDSLGLGEGQPQHF
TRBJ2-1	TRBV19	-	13	CASSIGSRNEQFF
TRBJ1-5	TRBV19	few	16	CASSTQTGNSNQPQHF
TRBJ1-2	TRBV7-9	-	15	CASDSLDRMYYGYTF
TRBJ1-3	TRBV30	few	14	CAWRGTGSRNTIYF
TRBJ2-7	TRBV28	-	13	CASRGGGEYEQYF
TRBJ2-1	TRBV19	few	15	CASSTSTDRDSSEFF
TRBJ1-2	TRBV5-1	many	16	CASSSRGRGETYGYTF
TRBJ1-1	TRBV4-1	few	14	CASSQQGSSTEAFF
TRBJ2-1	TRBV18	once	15	CASSAGLAAYNEQFF